This passage covers 28 T cell receptor beta chains from one sample sequenced in a study of beta chain features in type 1 diabetes. Expressed TCRB transcripts got sequenced, as all isolated RNA was reverse transcribed. The data were produced by immunoSEQ multiplex PCR, yet TCRdb's version contains in-frame clones alone and is incomplete. The sample shows hundreds of thousands of clones, less than 20% of them seen only once. What was sequenced was naive CD4+ T cells from blood. The origin of the receptors is a man in his late teens or twenties in good health.

V and J are TRBV7-9 and TRBJ1-5; 8 bases line up with TRBD1. This CDR3 has 15 amino acids. Germline V gene sequence: CDR1 SEHNR, CDR2 FQNEAQ (reference sequence). J was trimmed by 6 bases and V by 1 base; bases with no gene match: 5. CDR3 sequence: CASSLGSGGVQPQHF. The CDR3 DNA reads as TGTGCCAGCAGCTTAGGGTCAGGGGGCGTTCAGCCCCAGCATTTT. Variable domain in full (rest from reference TRBV7-9 and TRBJ1-5): DTGVSQNPRHKITKRGQNVTFRCDPISEHNRLYWYRQTLGQGPEFLTYFQNEAQLEKSRLLSDRFSAERPKGSFSTLEIQRTEQGDSAMYLCASSLGSGGVQPQHFGDGTRLSIL.

This clone was counted only a few times. The same CDR3 can be traced to other DNA sequences in this sample. The chain uses TRBV7-2 and TRBJ2-5; the match to TRBD1 covers 7 bases. CDR1 and CDR2 (germline): SGHTA, FQGNSA. V was pared by 3 bases and J by 3 bases, with 1 base of the junction left unmatched. This CDR3 has 13 residues. Here the CDR3 reads CASSLGQKETQYF. The DNA of the CDR3 is TGTGCCAGCAGCTTGGGACAGAAAGAGACCCAGTACTTC.

This clone was observed a handful of times. The chain has TRBV5-1 and TRBJ2-1, with D perhaps matching TRBD1 (6 bases). Trimming left V 4 bases short and J 15 bases short, with 23 bases between. CDR3 size: 14 residues. Germline CDR1 is SGHRS and CDR2 is YFSETQ. This chain's CDR3 is CASSVETRDTSLFF. The CDR3 DNA follows: TGCGCCAGCAGCGTGGAAACTCGGGACACGTCTCTGTTCTTC.

This clone was seen more than once but under ten times. The chain links TRBV27 to TRBJ2-2; the match to TRBD2 covers 10 bases. The germline V gene has CDR1 MNHEY and CDR2 SMNVEV (reference sequence). CDR3 length: 17 residues. V shed 5 bases, J shed 2 bases, and the junction held 8 bases outside the gene matches. CDR3: CASSQRTSGTNTGELFF. DNA of the CDR3: TGTGCCAGCAGTCAGAGGACTAGCGGAACTAACACCGGGGAGCTGTTTTTT.

The chain carries TRBV5-6 and TRBJ1-1; maybe TRBD1 (5 bases). CDR3 length: 14 amino acids. Germline-derived CDR1 and CDR2 are SGHDT and YYEEEE. The V end was cut by 2 bases, the J end by 1 base, with 9 bases between. CDR3 nucleotide sequence: TGTGCCAGCAGCTTCCCAGGGAGGAACACTGAAGCTTTCTTT. This codes for CASSFPGRNTEAFF.

This chain joins TRBV7-3 and TRBJ2-1; TRBD2 might be the D (5 bases). The CDR3 has 16 residues. Trimming removed 5 bases from V and 0 bases from J, with 14 bases in between. Germline V lookup: CDR1 SGHTA, CDR2 FQGTGA. The CDR3 nucleotides read TGTGCCAGCAGCCCCCGGACTCAGAGCTCCTACAATGAGCAGTTCTTC. It specifies CASSPRTQSSYNEQFF.

The V gene is TRBV5-6, the J gene TRBJ1-2; 8 bases map to TRBD1. Germline values: CDR1 SGHDT, CDR2 YYEEEE. The J segment lost 8 bases and the V segment lost 6 bases, leaving 15 bases of the junction unmatched. The CDR3 covers 15 residues. Here the CDR3 DNA reads TGTGCCAGCATCCCTTGGAGCCAGGGGGCGCGGGGCTACACCTTC. Amino acids: CASIPWSQGARGYTF. Combining the CDR3 with reference TRBV5-6 and TRBJ1-2 gives the whole variable domain DAGVTQSPTHLIKTRGQQVTLRCSPKSGHDTVSWYQQALGQGPQFIFQYYEEEERQRGNFPDRFSGHQFPNYSSELNVNALLLGDSALYLCASIPWSQGARGYTFGSGTRLTVV.

This clone showed up just a few times. The chain carries TRBV7-6 and TRBJ1-1; perhaps TRBD1 as D (6 bases). The V gene's germline CDR1 is SGHVS and CDR2 FNYEAQ. Trimming removed 5 bases at V and 1 base at J, with 11 bases between. The CDR3 consists of 14 residues. CDR3 protein: CASSPHRENTEAFF. DNA of the CDR3: TGTGCCAGCAGCCCTCACAGGGAGAACACTGAAGCTTTCTTT.

This clone was seen a handful of times. For the CDR3, the DNA is TGTGCCATCAGTGAAACAGGGAACTCCTACAATGAGCAGTTCTTC. As protein: CAISETGNSYNEQFF. The V and J genes are TRBV10-3 and TRBJ2-1; maybe TRBD1 (6 bases). Germline CDR1 and CDR2: ENHRY and SYGVKD. The V end lost 3 bases, the J end lost 0 bases, and 9 bases lay between the germline ends. The CDR3 runs to 15 residues.

The sample holds one count of this clone. This chain connects TRBV9 to TRBJ2-5; D is tentatively TRBD1 or TRBD2 (5 bases each). Germline V gene data show CDR1 as SGDLS and CDR2 as YYNGEE. The CDR3 loop spans 12 amino acids. The V and J ends lost 2 bases and 4 bases respectively, with 6 bases between them. The CDR3 sequence: CASSVGVETQYF. CDR3 in DNA: TGTGCCAGCAGCGTGGGGGTAGAGACCCAGTACTTC.

A note on this clone: A junction boundary mismatches the germline segment, possibly from a read error. The chain couples TRBV4-1 to TRBJ2-7; 13 positions match TRBD2. The germline V gene has CDR1 MGHRA and CDR2 YSYEKL. The CDR3 contains 13 residues. This CDR3 reads CASSQVGLAGWAF. Written as DNA, the CDR3 is TGCGCCAGCAGCCAGGTGGGACTAGCGGGATGGGCGTTC.

The chain links TRBV4-1 to TRBJ2-1; 12 bases fit TRBD2. Unmatched junction bases numbered 11, after V lost 1 base and J lost 7 bases. Germline assignment: CDR1 MGHRA and CDR2 YSYEKL. The CDR3 sequence is 18 residues long. CDR3: CASSQASGRASSSNEQFF. For the CDR3, the DNA is TGCGCCAGCAGCCAAGCTAGCGGGAGGGCATCGTCCTCGAATGAGCAGTTCTTC.

The rearrangement uses TRBV18 and TRBJ2-7, with 8 bases that match TRBD1. The CDR3 runs to 14 residues. Trimming took 4 bases from V and 5 from J; bases not matched to a gene: 7. The V gene's germline CDR1 is KGHSH and CDR2 LQKENI. The CDR3 is CASSLGTGFDEQYF. CDR3 DNA: TGTGCCAGCTCACTTGGGACAGGCTTTGACGAGCAGTACTTC. Combining the CDR3 with reference TRBV18 and TRBJ2-7 gives the whole variable domain NAGVMQNPRHLVRRRGQEARLRCSPMKGHSHVYWYRQLPEEGLKFMVYLQKENIIDESGMPKERFSAEFPKEGPSILRIQQVVRGDSAAYFCASSLGTGFDEQYFGPGTRLTVT.

This clone turned up a few times. The CDR3 DNA follows: TGTGCCAGCAGCTTAGGATGGGGTCTGGGCAATCAGCCCCAGCATTTT. Its protein is CASSLGWGLGNQPQHF. This rearrangement joins TRBV7-8 to TRBJ1-5, with D unclear. The V and J ends lost 1 base and 2 bases respectively, with 12 bases between them. CDR3 length: 16 amino acids. Germline CDR1 and CDR2: SGHVS and FQNEAQ.

The V and J genes are TRBV5-1 and TRBJ2-1, with 9 positions matching TRBD2. This CDR3 contains 14 residues. The V gene's germline CDR1 is SGHRS and CDR2 YFSETQ. The junction had 8 bases not matched to a gene; V was cut back by 7 bases and J by 6 bases. The DNA of the CDR3 is TGCGCCAGCCATAGGGGACTAGCCTTCAATGAGCAGTTCTTC. Translated: CASHRGLAFNEQFF.

V gene TRBV7-2 combines with J gene TRBJ1-6; D may be TRBD1 (6 bases). Trimming stripped 8 bases from V and 0 bases from J, with 14 bases between. CDR1 and CDR2 (germline): SGHTA, FQGNSA. The CDR3 contains 16 residues. CDR3 sequence reads: CASRDRRSSYNSPLHF. Here the CDR3 DNA reads TGTGCCAGCCGCGACAGGAGAAGCTCCTATAATTCACCCCTCCACTTT.

This clone was seen a few times. V is TRBV4-1 and J is TRBJ2-5, with 8 positions matching TRBD1. Germline V gene sequence: CDR1 MGHRA, CDR2 YSYEKL. This CDR3 contains 15 residues. With 2 bases clipped from V and 0 bases from J, the junction kept 2 bases outside the gene matches. The CDR3 region is CASSQPDRDQETQYF. The CDR3, as DNA: TGCGCCAGCAGCCAACCGGACAGGGACCAAGAGACCCAGTACTTC.

This clone was counted at least ten times. This chain uses TRBV7-2 with TRBJ2-6; maybe TRBD1 (5 bases). This CDR3 is 12 amino acids long. Trimming shortened V by 1 base and J by 18 bases, and 13 bases separated the two germline ends. The germline V gene has CDR1 SGHTA and CDR2 FQGNSA. The CDR3 DNA follows: TGTGCCAGCAGCTTAGGGCGGACACAAGGGACTTTC. Translating it yields CASSLGRTQGTF.

This clone has a handful of counts. V is TRBV5-8 and J is TRBJ2-5; the match to TRBD2 covers 13 bases. From germline, CDR1 is SGHTS and CDR2 YDEGEE. This CDR3 has 15 amino acids. Germline trimming cut 4 bases from V and 7 bases from J; bases unmatched to any gene: 7. CDR3 nucleotide sequence: TGTGCCAGCAGCGTGACTAGCGGGAGGTTCGGGACCCAGTACTTC. Protein: CASSVTSGRFGTQYF.

The chain carries TRBV10-3 and TRBJ2-4; D ambiguous. Germline lookup yields CDR1 ENHRY and CDR2 SYGVKD. V dropped 3 bases and J dropped 0 bases, with 15 bases sitting between them. The CDR3 contains 17 residues. CDR3 in DNA: TGTGCCATCAGTGACTCACCCCCTATCTTAGCCAAAAACATTCAGTACTTC. It encodes CAISDSPPILAKNIQYF.

The gene calls are TRBV7-9 and TRBJ1-2; 9 nucleotides align to TRBD1. The CDR3 sequence is 15 residues long. CDR1 and CDR2 (germline): SEHNR, FQNEAQ (reference sequence). The V segment lost 1 base and the J segment 4 bases; nucleotides outside the gene matches: 4. Here the CDR3 reads CASSLVGTGLYGYTF. The CDR3 nucleotides are TGTGCCAGCAGCTTAGTTGGGACAGGGCTCTATGGCTACACCTTC.

This clone was seen more than once but under ten times. The chain carries TRBV28 and TRBJ2-5; TRBD1 matches at 7 bases. The CDR3 extends over 18 amino acids. Germline trimming cut 3 bases from V and 1 base from J; bases unmatched to any gene: 14. Germline values: CDR1 MDHEN, CDR2 SYDVKM. The CDR3 here is CASSFVYGRGIGQETQYF. CDR3 sequence (DNA): TGTGCCAGCAGTTTCGTTTACGGCAGGGGGATCGGCCAAGAGACCCAGTACTTC.

The J gene is TRBJ2-3, the V gene TRBV18; no reliable D call. The CDR3 covers 15 residues. The germline V gene encodes CDR1 KGHSH and CDR2 LQKENI. Trimming took off 3 bases at V and 1 base at J, with 11 bases between the two ends. The CDR3 region has the DNA TGTGCCAGCTCACCTCTTTATGGGGGCACAGATACGCAGTATTTT. It yields the protein CASSPLYGGTDTQYF.

The V and J genes are TRBV27 and TRBJ2-2; D possibly matches TRBD1 or TRBD2 (6 bases each). V gave up 8 bases and J gave up 3 bases, with 16 bases separating them. Germline CDR1 is MNHEY and CDR2 is SMNVEV (reference sequence). The CDR3 has 15 residues. This chain's CDR3 is CASRPQGGHTGELFF. The CDR3 DNA reads as TGTGCCAGCCGACCCCAAGGGGGGCACACCGGGGAGCTGTTTTTT.

This chain uses TRBV6-5 with TRBJ2-3; D is tentatively TRBD1 or TRBD2 (7 bases each). V gave up 10 bases and J gave up 5 bases, with 19 bases separating them. Germline lookup yields CDR1 MNHEY and CDR2 SVGAGI. The CDR3 totals 14 residues. In DNA, the CDR3 is TGTGCCACCCGGGGAGGGGGCTTGGGAGATACGCAGTATTTT. Protein sequence: CATRGGGLGDTQYF.

The V and J genes are TRBV28 and TRBJ2-6, with 9 bases aligning to TRBD1. The V and J ends lost 10 bases and 1 base, in that order; junction bases with no gene match: 5. The CDR3 spans 15 residues. Looked up from germline, CDR1 is MDHEN and CDR2 is SYDVKM. CDR3 nucleotides: TGTGCCATCCAGACAGGGGGATCTGGGGCCAACGTCCTGACTTTC. It encodes CAIQTGGSGANVLTF.

This chain uses TRBV7-2 with TRBJ2-7; D not certain. The CDR3 loop spans 15 amino acids. V was trimmed by 7 bases and J by 0 bases, leaving 16 bases between them. CDR1 is SGHTA, CDR2 FQGNSA, per germline. CDR3 loop: CASNQQPLSSYEQYF. The CDR3 coding sequence is TGTGCCAGCAACCAACAGCCCCTCAGCTCCTACGAGCAGTACTTC.

This clone showed up just once. The V call is TRBV6-4, the J call TRBJ1-2; 8 bases line up with TRBD1. The V gene's germline CDR1 is MRHNA and CDR2 SNTAGT. After removal of 6 bases from V and 3 bases from J, the junction contained 15 bases not matched to a gene. This CDR3 region has 17 residues. CDR3 residues: CASRPHQGARGHYGYTF. CDR3 bases: TGTGCCAGCAGACCCCACCAGGGGGCCAGGGGGCACTATGGCTACACCTTC.